Reported below is one TCR beta chain. Its antigen remains unidentified. Some clones are missing from TCRdb's copy, which holds only in-frame ones; the method was immunoSEQ multiplex PCR. In the table there are 15,000 or so clones, 80% of which are singletons. This sample is drawn from a study of OX40 agonist ivuxolimab in advanced cancers. Germline CDR1 and CDR2: MNHEY and SVGAGI. This CDR3 has 15 amino acids. J was trimmed by 4 bases and V by 6 bases; bases with no gene match: 9. General observations from the study: Average numbers of expanded clones were greater in CD8+ T cells than in CD4+.

The chain links TRBV6-5 to TRBJ1-5; 7 bases line up with TRBD1. Sequencing used CD4+ or CD8+ T cells sorted from blood, obtained in a trial of the OX40 agonist ivuxolimab. This receptor was obtained from an adult with an advanced solid tumor such as melanoma, head and neck, liver or kidney cancer. CDR3 in amino acids: CASRPRDRSNQPQHF. The CDR3 nucleotides are TGTGCCAGCAGACCCCGGGACAGATCAAATCAGCCCCAGCATTTT.